These 6 T cell receptor beta chains share one sample of origin, sequenced in a study of memory CD4+ T cells and cytomegalovirus serostatus. TCRdb's table, derived via immunoSEQ multiplex PCR, lists solely in-frame clones and lacks some. The sample yields 80,000 to 100,000 clones, approximately 80% seen once. The sort gate was single viable CD3+CD4+CD8-CD45RO+ cells for memory CD4+ T cells. The sequenced sample consisted of memory CD4+ T cells from blood. The receptors come from an adult in good health and CMV-seropositive.

A single count supports this clone. The chain couples TRBV6-5 to TRBJ2-7; the match to TRBD2 covers 10 bases. From germline, CDR1 is MNHEY and CDR2 SVGAGI. This CDR3 comprises 14 residues. Germline trimming cut 6 bases from V and 9 bases from J; bases unmatched to any gene: 11. This chain's CDR3 is CASSPGTSAPLQYF. Here the CDR3 DNA reads TGTGCCAGCAGCCCCGGGACTAGCGCCCCTCTGCAGTACTTC.

This rearrangement joins TRBV10-1 to TRBJ1-2; 8 bases line up with TRBD1. The CDR3 extends over 13 amino acids. The germline V gene has CDR1 WNHNN and CDR2 SYGVQD (reference sequence). The V and J ends lost 2 bases and 5 bases, in that order; junction bases with no gene match: 1. CDR3 region: CASSETGGYGYTF. Here the CDR3 DNA reads TGCGCCAGCAGTGAGACAGGGGGATATGGCTACACCTTC.

V and J are TRBV27 and TRBJ2-7; 7 bases are a match to TRBD1. Losses at the gene ends were 5 bases for V and 6 bases for J; bases not matched to a gene: 4. The CDR3 consists of 12 residues. Germline V gene lookup returns CDR1 MNHEY and CDR2 SMNVEV (reference sequence). CDR3 sequence (DNA): TGTGCCAGCAGTCAACAGGGGACCGAGCAGTACTTC. It encodes CASSQQGTEQYF.

J is TRBJ2-2 and V is TRBV7-9, with D possibly being TRBD1 or TRBD2 (5 bases each). V was trimmed by 4 bases and J by 1 base, leaving 7 bases between them. CDR3 length: 14 amino acids. CDR1 SEHNR and CDR2 FQNEAQ come from the germline V gene (reference sequence). CDR3 protein: CASSSGRNTGELFF. As DNA, the CDR3 is TGTGCCAGCAGCTCGGGACGGAACACCGGGGAGCTGTTTTTT.

The rearrangement joins TRBV11-1 to TRBJ2-1; 7 bases are a match to TRBD2. Germline CDR1 is SGHAT and CDR2 is FQDESV (reference sequence). This CDR3 spans 15 amino acids. V dropped 0 bases and J dropped 5; count of bases not matched to a gene: 4. In DNA form, the CDR3 reads TGTGCCAGCAGCTTAGCGCGGGGGACCCACAATGAGCAGTTCTTC. Its protein is CASSLARGTHNEQFF.

V and J are TRBV5-5 and TRBJ1-2; D gene unclear. CDR3 length: 12 residues. Germline values: CDR1 SGHKS, CDR2 YYEKEE (reference sequence). Trimming stripped 3 bases from V and 7 bases from J, with 10 bases between. CDR3 sequence reads: CASSWNEGGYTF. CDR3 DNA sequence: TGTGCCAGCAGCTGGAACGAGGGTGGCTACACCTTC.